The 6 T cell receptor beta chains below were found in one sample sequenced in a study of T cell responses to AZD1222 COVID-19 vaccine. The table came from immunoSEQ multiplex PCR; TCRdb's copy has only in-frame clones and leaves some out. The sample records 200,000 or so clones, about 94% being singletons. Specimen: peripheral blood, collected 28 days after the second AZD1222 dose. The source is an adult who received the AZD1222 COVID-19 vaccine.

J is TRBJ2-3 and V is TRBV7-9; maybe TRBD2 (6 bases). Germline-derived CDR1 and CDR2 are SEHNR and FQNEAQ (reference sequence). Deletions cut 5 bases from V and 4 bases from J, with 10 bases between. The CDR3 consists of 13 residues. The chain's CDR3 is CASSIGTPDTQYF. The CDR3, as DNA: TGTGCCAGCAGCATCGGGACTCCAGATACGCAGTATTTT.

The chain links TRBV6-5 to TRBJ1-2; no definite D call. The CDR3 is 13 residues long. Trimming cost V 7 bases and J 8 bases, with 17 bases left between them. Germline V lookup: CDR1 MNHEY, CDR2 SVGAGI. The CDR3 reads CASKYSPVGGYTF. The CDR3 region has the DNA TGTGCCAGCAAATACTCGCCGGTCGGGGGCTACACCTTC.

The CDR3 DNA sequence: TGTGCCAGCAGTTCCCGGGGACCCTCAGTCCCCAGCCCCTATAATTCACCCCTCCACTTT. Translation gives CASSSRGPSVPSPYNSPLHF. This chain joins TRBV27 and TRBJ1-6; D perhaps matches TRBD1 (5 bases). The germline V gene has CDR1 MNHEY and CDR2 SMNVEV (reference sequence). The CDR3 sequence is 20 residues long. Trimming cost V 4 bases and J 2 bases, with 24 bases left between them.

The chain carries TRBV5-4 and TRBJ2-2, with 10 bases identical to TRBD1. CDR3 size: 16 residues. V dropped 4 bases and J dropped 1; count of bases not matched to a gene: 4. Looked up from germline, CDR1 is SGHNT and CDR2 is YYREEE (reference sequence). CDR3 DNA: TGTGCCAGCAGCCATGGACAGGGGGGGAACACCGGGGAGCTGTTTTTT. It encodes CASSHGQGGNTGELFF.

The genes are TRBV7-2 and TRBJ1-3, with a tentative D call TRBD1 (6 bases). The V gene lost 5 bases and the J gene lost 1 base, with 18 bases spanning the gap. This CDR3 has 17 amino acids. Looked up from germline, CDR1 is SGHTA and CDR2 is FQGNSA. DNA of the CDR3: TGTGCCAGCAGCGAAAGGGGGGGTCCGGGGTCTGGAAACACCATATATTTT. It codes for CASSERGGPGSGNTIYF.

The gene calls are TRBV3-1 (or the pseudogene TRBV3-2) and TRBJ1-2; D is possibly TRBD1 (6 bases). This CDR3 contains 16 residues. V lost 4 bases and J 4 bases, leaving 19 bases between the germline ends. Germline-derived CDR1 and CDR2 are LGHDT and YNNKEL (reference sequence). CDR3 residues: CASSRTDLLSPYGYTF. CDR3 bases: TGTGCCAGCAGCCGGACAGATCTTCTTAGTCCCTATGGCTACACCTTC.